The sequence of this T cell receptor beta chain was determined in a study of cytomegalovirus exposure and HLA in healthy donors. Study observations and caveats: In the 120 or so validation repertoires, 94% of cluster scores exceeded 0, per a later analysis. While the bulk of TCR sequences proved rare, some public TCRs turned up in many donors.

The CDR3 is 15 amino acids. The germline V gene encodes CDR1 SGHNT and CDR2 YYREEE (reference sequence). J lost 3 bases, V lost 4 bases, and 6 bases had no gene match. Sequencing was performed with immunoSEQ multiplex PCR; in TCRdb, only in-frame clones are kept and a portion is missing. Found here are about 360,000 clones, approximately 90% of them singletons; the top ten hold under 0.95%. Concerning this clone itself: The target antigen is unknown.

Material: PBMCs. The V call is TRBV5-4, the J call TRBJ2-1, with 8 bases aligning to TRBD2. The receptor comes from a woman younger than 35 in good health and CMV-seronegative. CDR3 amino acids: CASSSGLAVYNEQFF. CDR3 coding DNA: TGTGCCAGCAGCAGTGGACTAGCAGTCTACAATGAGCAGTTCTTC. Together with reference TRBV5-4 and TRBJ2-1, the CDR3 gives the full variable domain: ETGVTQSPTHLIKTRGQQVTLRCSSQSGHNTVSWYQQALGQGPQFIFQYYREEENGRGNFPPRFSGLQFPNYSSELNVNALELDDSALYLCASSSGLAVYNEQFFGPGTRLTVL.